The present T cell receptor (beta chain) was sequenced within a study of blood T cell repertoires in COVID-19. Looking at the study overall: The analysed material was cDNA or gDNA that came from T cells, B-cell-depleted T cells, or PBMCs.

This CDR3 comprises 15 residues. CDR1 and CDR2 from the germline V gene are MDHEN and SYDVKM. V lost 6 bases, J lost 0 bases, and 2 bases stayed unmatched. Authors' methods: Amplified reference gene primers provided the basis for estimating nucleated cell counts. TCRdb's table, derived via immunoSEQ multiplex PCR, lists solely in-frame clones and lacks some. V and J calls and clone size are those listed in that table; D and trimming were worked out from the DNA. The table shows just over 300,000 clones, with just over 85% occurring only once. The sample taken for sequencing was PBMCs or T cells enriched from blood (not recorded which). The rearrangement joins TRBV28 to TRBJ2-2; 9 bases match TRBD1. The sequence derives from a man aged 25-40 years who had recovered from COVID-19. DNA for the CDR3: TGTGCCAGCAGCCGACAGGGGGCGAACACCGGGGAGCTGTTTTTT. Translation: CASSRQGANTGELFF.